A single sample gave rise to the 25 T cell receptor beta chains below, sequenced in a study of T-cell memory formation after mild COVID-19. TCRdb reprocessed the 5' RACE reads with MiXCR, giving one entry per CDR3 protein. The table records hundreds of thousands of distinct CDR3 sequences, 18% of them present only once. Sequences were obtained from PBMCs or a T cell subset sorted from them (not recorded which). These receptors were obtained from an adult woman who had mild COVID-19 (a few samples of this study predate the infection). Cell type and time point are not known.

The chain uses TRBV4-1 and TRBJ2-3; TRBD1 matches 10 bases. The length of the CDR3 is 15 residues. V shed 3 bases and J 4 bases; nucleotides not matched to a gene: 4. From germline, CDR1 is MGHRA and CDR2 YSYEKL. The CDR3 bases are TGCGCCAGCAGCCAGGGGACAGGGGCCGCAGATACGCAGTATTTT. Translated, it gives CASSQGTGAADTQYF.

This clonotype was seen more than once but under ten times. This chain links TRBV5-4 with TRBJ1-1; D not certain. The CDR3 has 12 amino acids. The V end was cut by 4 bases, the J end by 2 bases, with 6 bases between. The germline CDR1 and CDR2 sequences are SGHNT and YYREEE (reference sequence). The CDR3 DNA sequence: TGTGCCAGCAGCCCGTTCAACACTGAAGCTTTCTTT. Translation: CASSPFNTEAFF. Full variable domain (outside the CDR3, taken from reference TRBV5-4 and TRBJ1-1): ETGVTQSPTHLIKTRGQQVTLRCSSQSGHNTVSWYQQALGQGPQFIFQYYREEENGRGNFPPRFSGLQFPNYSSELNVNALELDDSALYLCASSPFNTEAFFGQGTRLTVV.

This clonotype was counted a few times. J is TRBJ1-2 and V is TRBV20-1, with D hard to call. Trimming shortened V by 3 bases and J by 2 bases, and 7 bases separated the two germline ends. Germline CDR1 is DFQATT and CDR2 is SNEGSKA (reference sequence). The CDR3 covers 12 residues. CDR3 coding DNA: TGCAGTGCTAGTGGCCGGAACTATGGCTACACCTTC. The encoded protein is CSASGRNYGYTF.

The chain couples TRBV12-3 or TRBV12-4 to TRBJ2-6; D gene uncertain. The CDR3 spans 16 residues. V was trimmed by 1 base and J by 0 bases, leaving 7 bases between them. CDR3 DNA: TGTGCCAGCAGTTTAGGGGCAGCCTCTGGGGCCAACGTCCTGACTTTC. It codes for CASSLGAASGANVLTF.

This sequence joins TRBV18 and TRBJ2-7; TRBD2 matches 12 bases. The CDR3 has 15 residues. V trimming: 3 bases; J trimming: 6 bases; junction bases outside the gene matches: 6. Germline CDR1 is KGHSH and CDR2 is LQKENI. The CDR3 region has the DNA TGTGCCAGCTCACCTTCCGGACTAGCGGGGACCGAGCAGTACTTC. Its translation is CASSPSGLAGTEQYF. The whole variable domain, remainder taken from reference TRBV18 and TRBJ2-7, is NAGVMQNPRHLVRRRGQEARLRCSPMKGHSHVYWYRQLPEEGLKFMVYLQKENIIDESGMPKERFSAEFPKEGPSILRIQQVVRGDSAAYFCASSPSGLAGTEQYFGPGTRLTVT.

The chain joins TRBV4-1 to TRBJ2-7; tentative D call: TRBD2 (6 bases). This CDR3 contains 13 residues. Germline V lookup: CDR1 MGHRA, CDR2 YSYEKL. The V end lost 0 bases, the J end lost 9 bases, and 12 bases lay between the germline ends. CDR3 sequence (DNA): TGCGCCAGCAGCCAAGACATGGGAGGAGGGCAGTACTTC. It codes for CASSQDMGGGQYF.

This clonotype was observed at least ten times. This chain links TRBV3-1 with TRBJ2-3; D unresolved. Germline values: CDR1 LGHDT, CDR2 YNNKEL (reference sequence). The CDR3 loop spans 10 amino acids. The germline V and J ends were trimmed by 8 bases and 6 bases, with 6 bases remaining between them. The CDR3 region has the DNA TGTGCCAGCGGGCGGGATACGCAGTATTTT. It encodes CASGRDTQYF.

This clonotype was observed many times. V usage is TRBV5-5 and J usage is TRBJ2-7; TRBD2 matches at 8 bases. V lost 1 base, J lost 3 bases, and 6 bases stayed unmatched. The CDR3 loop spans 15 amino acids. The germline gives CDR1 SGHKS, CDR2 YYEKEE (reference sequence). The CDR3 protein is CASSLSLAEYYEQYF. For the CDR3, the DNA is TGTGCCAGCAGCTTGTCACTAGCGGAGTACTACGAGCAGTACTTC.

This sequence joins TRBV20-1 and TRBJ2-7, with TRBD2 identical over 10 bases. The CDR3 covers 15 residues. Trimming took 3 bases from V and 2 from J; bases not matched to a gene: 7. Germline V gene sequence: CDR1 DFQATT, CDR2 SNEGSKA (reference sequence). The CDR3 loop reads CSASVLSGRAYEQYF. CDR3 DNA sequence: TGCAGTGCTAGCGTTCTCAGCGGGAGGGCCTACGAGCAGTACTTC.

Notes on this clonotype: The junction does not match germline at one end; this may be a read error. The genes are TRBV5-1 and TRBJ1-2; no clear D. The length of the CDR3 is 14 residues. The V gene's germline CDR1 is SGHRS and CDR2 YFSETQ. The CDR3 sequence: CAISLVSEFYGYTF. CDR3 bases: TGCGCCATCAGCTTGGTATCTGAATTCTATGGCTACACCTTC.

This clonotype was observed a handful of times. The V and J genes are TRBV13 and TRBJ2-7; TRBD1 aligns across 9 bases. The CDR3 is 14 residues long. The junction had 10 bases not matched to a gene; V was cut back by 6 bases and J by 7 bases. CDR1 and CDR2 from the germline V gene are PRHDT and FYEKMQ (reference sequence). The CDR3 sequence: CASRMTGGKEEQYF. In nucleotides, the CDR3 is TGTGCCAGCAGGATGACAGGGGGGAAGGAGGAGCAGTACTTC.

This clonotype has just a few counts. This sequence joins TRBV6-1 and TRBJ2-3; 7 bases match TRBD2. Trimming cost V 1 base and J 2 bases; bases outside gene matches: 6. The germline V gene encodes CDR1 MNHNS and CDR2 SASEGT. CDR3 length: 16 amino acids. CDR3 amino acids: CASSEVSGLVTDTQYF. Here the CDR3 DNA reads TGTGCCAGCAGTGAAGTGTCAGGACTAGTCACAGATACGCAGTATTTT.

This clonotype appeared a few times. The chain couples TRBV7-9 to TRBJ1-1; 7 bases align to TRBD1. The CDR3 runs 15 residues. CDR1 is SEHNR, CDR2 FQNEAQ, per germline (reference sequence). V was clipped by 11 bases and J by 2 bases; unmatched bases: 14. The CDR3: CASRLGGVGNTEAFF. The CDR3 DNA reads TGTGCCTCGCGGTTAGGGGGCGTGGGAAACACTGAAGCTTTCTTT.

This clonotype was seen only a few times. CDR3: CSAHLQGVGNQPQHF. DNA for the CDR3: TGCAGTGCCCATTTGCAGGGAGTTGGCAATCAGCCCCAGCATTTT. The gene calls are TRBV20-1 and TRBJ1-5; a weak D match, TRBD1 (5 bases). Germline V gives CDR1 DFQATT, CDR2 SNEGSKA (reference sequence). The CDR3 extends over 15 amino acids. The V gene lost 6 bases and the J gene lost 2 bases, with 17 bases spanning the gap.

The V gene is TRBV5-1, the J gene TRBJ2-7, with D maybe TRBD1 (5 bases). The CDR3 sequence is 13 residues long. The germline gives CDR1 SGHRS, CDR2 YFSETQ. The V and J ends lost 5 bases and 5 bases respectively, with 14 bases between them. The CDR3 spells CASRQSGLHEQYF. In DNA, the CDR3 is TGCGCCAGCAGACAATCAGGGCTCCACGAGCAGTACTTC.

The chain carries TRBV3-1 and TRBJ1-2; no firm D call. Germline V gene sequence: CDR1 LGHDT, CDR2 YNNKEL (reference sequence). This CDR3 is 15 amino acids long. V was cut by 0 bases and J by 4 bases, with 12 bases left in between. The chain's CDR3 is CASSQDLAGRYGYTF. In DNA, the CDR3 is TGTGCCAGCAGCCAAGATCTGGCGGGTCGCTATGGCTACACCTTC.

V gene TRBV25-1 combines with J gene TRBJ1-1; 9 bases match TRBD1. CDR1 is MGHDK and CDR2 is SYGVNS in the germline V gene. V was clipped by 4 bases and J by 11 bases; unmatched bases: 14. The CDR3 covers 15 residues. The CDR3 sequence: CASSALYKQGAGAFF. CDR3 DNA: TGTGCCAGCAGTGCCCTGTACAAACAGGGGGCGGGCGCTTTCTTT.

In its sample, this clonotype was seen a few times. One end of the junction varies from germline; a read error may be responsible. The chain employs TRBV3-1 and TRBJ2-7; TRBD2 matches 12 bases. The germline V gene has CDR1 LGHDT and CDR2 YNNKEL (reference sequence). The CDR3 loop spans 14 amino acids. CDR3 in DNA: TGTGCCACCAGCCTAGCGGGAGGGCCGGAAGAGCAGTACTTC. This translates into CATSLAGGPEEQYF.

This clonotype was detected many times. The chain uses TRBV12-3 or TRBV12-4 and TRBJ1-2, with D unresolved. The V and J ends lost 6 bases and 4 bases respectively, with 6 bases between them. There are 11 residues in the CDR3. The DNA of the CDR3 is TGTGCCAGCAGGGGAGGCTATGGCTACACCTTC. Translation gives CASRGGYGYTF.

This chain's CDR3 is CASELAGVVYNEQFF. The CDR3 nucleotides read TGTGCCAGCGAATTAGCGGGAGTGGTCTACAATGAGCAGTTCTTC. The chain is built from TRBV7-9 and TRBJ2-1, with TRBD2 matching 9 bases. CDR1 is SEHNR and CDR2 is FQNEAQ in the germline V gene (reference sequence). There are 15 residues in the CDR3. The ends lost 8 bases at V and 3 bases at J; junction bases unmatched: 8.

The sample holds a few counts of this clonotype. The chain combines TRBV4-2 with TRBJ1-1, with D unclear. The CDR3 runs to 12 residues. V dropped 3 bases and J dropped 5 bases, with 7 bases sitting between them. CDR1 and CDR2 (germline): LGHNA, YNFKEQ. The CDR3 here is CASSQRETEAFF. The CDR3 coding sequence is TGTGCCAGCAGCCAGCGTGAAACTGAAGCTTTCTTT.

The genes are TRBV20-1 and TRBJ2-3; D might be TRBD1 (5 bases). V shed 4 bases and J shed 6 bases, with 14 bases lying between them. Germline CDR1 is DFQATT and CDR2 is SNEGSKA (reference sequence). The CDR3 loop spans 13 amino acids. The CDR3 DNA reads as TGCAGTGCTACTGGGGCCCCCAGGGATACGCAGTATTTT. As protein: CSATGAPRDTQYF.

This clonotype has just a few counts. The rearrangement joins TRBV19 to TRBJ2-1; D remains ambiguous. Trimming left V 0 bases short and J 3 bases short, with 3 bases between. CDR1 is LNHDA and CDR2 is SQIVND in the germline V gene (reference sequence). This CDR3 is 13 amino acids long. The CDR3 region has the DNA TGTGCCAGTAGTATAGACCGCTACAATGAGCAGTTCTTC. It yields the protein CASSIDRYNEQFF.

The CDR3 coding sequence is TGCGCCAGCAGACCTCTCCCGGAGGCGAACACCGGGGAGCTGTTTTTT. The encoded protein is CASRPLPEANTGELFF. The J gene is TRBJ2-2, the V gene TRBV4-3, with D maybe TRBD2 (5 bases). Germline V lookup: CDR1 LGHNA, CDR2 YSLEER. With 6 bases removed from V and 0 bases from J, the gap between germline ends came to 14 bases. This CDR3 is built from 16 residues.

This clonotype was detected a few times. This sequence joins TRBV6-2 or TRBV6-3 and TRBJ2-1, with D hard to call. The CDR3 is 15 residues long. Between the trimmed V and J ends, which lost 0 bases and 9 bases, there was a span of 15 bases. Germline V gives CDR1 MNHEY, CDR2 SVGEGT. In DNA, the CDR3 is TGTGCCAGCAGTTACTCCGGGCCCACCACCGGTGAGCAGTTCTTC. It translates to CASSYSGPTTGEQFF.